This entry describes one T cell receptor (beta chain). This record comes from a study of blood T cell repertoires in COVID-19. The table came from immunoSEQ multiplex PCR; TCRdb's copy has only in-frame clones and leaves some out. The repertoire includes about 180,000 clones, about 91% of them detected once, and 3.5% to 5% sits in the top ten. The CDR3 sequence is 16 residues long. CDR1 is SGHRS and CDR2 is YFSETQ in the germline V gene. Unmatched junction bases numbered 11, after V lost 7 bases and J lost 6 bases. The chain is built from TRBV5-1 and TRBJ2-2; 11 positions match TRBD2. Material: peripheral blood. The clonotype originates from a woman younger than 45 with acute or convalescent COVID-19. The CDR3 here is CASHLPTSGRAGELFF. CDR3 coding DNA: TGCGCCAGCCACCTCCCTACTAGCGGGAGAGCCGGGGAGCTGTTTTTT.